A single sample gave rise to the 16 T cell receptor beta chains below, sequenced in a study of radiotherapy plus CTLA-4 blockade in lung cancer. The protocol was immunoSEQ multiplex PCR, while the TCRdb copy is restricted to in-frame clones and leaves out a portion. The sample lists approximately 52,000 clones; 79% were seen once. The specimen comprised peripheral blood, sampled from a patient treated with radiotherapy plus ipilimumab. The receptor set was obtained from a human donor with non-small cell lung cancer who had a complete response to radiotherapy plus ipilimumab.

As concerns this clone: This is likely a read error, given that the CDR3 carries no conserved phenylalanine or tryptophan at its end. Because the CDR3's place on the DNA is in doubt, the DNA is left out and the CDR3 is given as listed by TCRdb. The chain joins TRBV3-1 (or the pseudogene TRBV3-2) to TRBJ2-7; TRBD2, the D gene given by the table, was not confirmed from the DNA. The CDR3 extends over 8 residues, inclusive of both ends. Germline values: CDR1 LGHDT, CDR2 YNNKEL (reference sequence). The CDR3 protein is CASSQALN.

The chain carries TRBV10-2 and TRBJ2-4; TRBD2 aligns across 7 bases. The CDR3 extends over 17 amino acids. V was clipped by 6 bases and J by 1 base; unmatched bases: 12. Germline-derived CDR1 and CDR2 are WSHSY and SAAADI. The CDR3 here is CASREAAGVRAKNIQYF. In DNA form, the CDR3 reads TGCGCCAGCAGGGAGGCCGCGGGAGTCCGGGCCAAAAACATTCAGTACTTC.

This clone was observed a single time. The V and J genes are TRBV7-9 and TRBJ2-7, with 13 bases identical to TRBD2. CDR1 and CDR2 from the germline V gene are SEHNR and FQNEAQ (reference sequence). CDR3 length equals 16 residues. J was trimmed by 2 bases and V by 5 bases; bases with no gene match: 6. The CDR3 reads CASSVGLAGEAYEQYF. The CDR3 DNA sequence: TGTGCCAGCAGCGTAGGACTAGCGGGGGAGGCCTACGAGCAGTACTTC.

This clone has only one observation. This chain joins TRBV5-4 and TRBJ1-2; D is possibly TRBD1 (5 bases). The CDR3 loop spans 16 amino acids. V was trimmed by 0 bases and J by 4 bases, leaving 16 bases between them. Germline lookup yields CDR1 SGHNT and CDR2 YYREEE (reference sequence). The CDR3 is CASSLDMGGGGYGYTF. DNA of the CDR3: TGTGCCAGCAGCTTGGATATGGGGGGTGGAGGCTATGGCTACACCTTC. Using reference TRBV5-4 and TRBJ1-2 for the parts outside the CDR3, the full variable domain is ETGVTQSPTHLIKTRGQQVTLRCSSQSGHNTVSWYQQALGQGPQFIFQYYREEENGRGNFPPRFSGLQFPNYSSELNVNALELDDSALYLCASSLDMGGGGYGYTFGSGTRLTVV.

The chain recombines TRBV11-2 with TRBJ1-1; a possible D gene is TRBD1 (6 bases). Germline V CDR1 and CDR2: SGHAT, FQNNGV. CDR3 size: 15 residues. Trimming left V 2 bases short and J 5 bases short, with 15 bases between. CDR3 region: CASSLMSRGTTEAFF. As DNA, the CDR3 is TGTGCCAGCAGCTTAATGTCCAGGGGAACTACTGAAGCTTTCTTT.

The chain combines TRBV19 with TRBJ1-5; the D is unclear. The CDR3 spans 17 residues. Per the germline V gene, CDR1 is LNHDA and CDR2 is SQIVND (reference sequence). Trimming pared 3 bases from V and 2 bases from J, leaving 17 bases between. Written as DNA, the CDR3 is TGTGCCAGTAGTATGGTACAGTCTTTTTTGGGCAATCAGCCCCAGCATTTT. It specifies CASSMVQSFLGNQPQHF.

This clone has only a few counts. V is TRBV4-1 and J is TRBJ1-2; 7 nucleotides line up with TRBD1. The CDR3 has 15 residues. CDR1 and CDR2 from the germline V gene are MGHRA and YSYEKL. The junction had 9 bases not matched to a gene; V was cut back by 1 base and J by 7 bases. The CDR3 DNA reads TGCGCCAGCAGCCAAGTCGGCTGGACAGGTGGTGGCTACACCTTC. Translation gives CASSQVGWTGGGYTF.

The V and J genes are TRBV18 and TRBJ1-1, with 7 bases matching TRBD1. There are 15 residues in the CDR3. The J segment lost 4 bases and the V segment lost 3 bases, leaving 8 bases of the junction unmatched. From germline, CDR1 is KGHSH and CDR2 LQKENI. The CDR3 bases are TGTGCCAGCTCACCCCGGGACAGAAAACTCACTGAAGCTTTCTTT. Translated, it gives CASSPRDRKLTEAFF.

This clone was seen a few times. V is TRBV21-1 and J is TRBJ2-7; TRBD1, the D gene given by the table, was not confirmed from the DNA. TRBV21-1 is termed a pseudogene. The CDR3 spans 15 residues. CDR3 loop: CASSKWATSSYEQYF. CDR3 nucleotide sequence: TGTGCCAGCAGCAAATGGGCTACAAGCTCCTACGAGCAGTACTTC.

The chain employs TRBV10-2 and TRBJ2-7; D may be TRBD2 (5 bases). The V end lost 2 bases, the J end lost 1 base, and 12 bases lay between the germline ends. Per germline, CDR1 WSHSY and CDR2 SAAADI. The length of the CDR3 is 15 residues. CDR3: CASSEPSRGSYEQYF. The CDR3 DNA follows: TGCGCCAGCAGTGAGCCCTCTCGAGGGTCCTACGAGCAGTACTTC.

The chain uses TRBV27 and TRBJ2-7; no reliable D call. Germline CDR1 MNHEY, CDR2 SMNVEV (reference sequence). Trimming cost V 5 bases and J 7 bases, with 15 bases left between them. The CDR3 spans 13 residues. For the CDR3, the DNA is TGTGCCAGCAGTCTAAAACCCTTTTCGGAGCAGTACGTC. It codes for CASSLKPFSEQYV.

This sequence joins TRBV7-9 and TRBJ2-7; 8 bases line up with TRBD1. Trimming took 3 bases from V and 4 from J; bases not matched to a gene: 5. The germline V gene encodes CDR1 SEHNR and CDR2 FQNEAQ (reference sequence). The CDR3 is 14 residues long. The CDR3 region is CASSFQGAPYEQYV. The DNA of the CDR3 is TGTGCCAGCAGCTTCCAGGGGGCGCCTTACGAGCAGTACGTC.

In its sample, this clone was seen a few times. The rearrangement joins TRBV19 to TRBJ2-3; 10 bases line up with TRBD2. Germline-derived CDR1 and CDR2 are LNHDA and SQIVND (reference sequence). This CDR3 spans 14 amino acids. V lost 5 bases, J lost 6 bases, and 5 bases stayed unmatched. This CDR3 reads CASSSTSGTDTQYF. The CDR3 region has the DNA TGTGCCAGTAGTTCCACTAGCGGGACTGATACGCAGTATTTT.

This clone was observed a few times. This same CDR3 is encoded by further DNA sequences in the sample. The CDR3 sequence: CASSHGQGSQPQHF. CDR3 coding DNA: TGTGCCAGCAGCCACGGACAGGGTAGTCAGCCCCAGCATTTT. The rearrangement uses TRBV6-6 and TRBJ1-5, with 8 bases identical to TRBD1. CDR3 size: 14 residues. The junction had 7 bases not matched to a gene; V was cut back by 6 bases and J by 6 bases. Looked up from germline, CDR1 is MNHNY and CDR2 is SVGAGI (reference sequence).

The gene calls are TRBV7-9 and TRBJ2-1, with D tentatively TRBD2 (7 bases). Germline V gene sequence: CDR1 SEHNR, CDR2 FQNEAQ (reference sequence). This CDR3 contains 15 residues. Trimming cost V 3 bases and J 7 bases, with 16 bases left between them. CDR3 amino acids: CASSFGGGQRNEQFF. The CDR3 nucleotides read TGTGCCAGCAGCTTTGGCGGGGGCCAAAGGAATGAGCAGTTCTTC.

The chain employs TRBV27 and TRBJ1-5; TRBD1 agrees at 12 bases. The V and J ends lost 6 bases and 10 bases, in that order; junction bases with no gene match: 7. Germline CDR1 reads MNHEY; CDR2 reads SMNVEV (reference sequence). This CDR3 spans 14 amino acids. CDR3 coding DNA: TGTGCCAGCAGGGTGAGGGACAGGGGGCTACCCCAGCATTTT. This encodes CASRVRDRGLPQHF.